These T cell receptor beta chains were read from a single sample in a study of tumor-infiltrating lymphocytes in primary liver carcinoma. MiXCR, run by TCRdb on the multiplex PCR reads, gives a single entry per CDR3 protein. The repertoire holds roughly 190,000 distinct CDR3 sequences, with around four fifths as singletons. The sample was tumor tissue from primary liver carcinoma. The source of these receptors is a man in his forties or fifties with primary liver carcinoma and hepatitis B virus infection. Each CDR3 is given with its conserved first and last residue. D genes are given only for firm matches. Where a row states a size, it is once, few, many or the class of an expanded clone; other rows omit it.

abundance,len,d_gene,v_gene,j_gene,CDR3nt,CDR3aa
.,15,TRBD1,TRBV7-9,TRBJ2-3,TGTGCCAGCAGCTCGGACAGGGACGGGTCAGATACGCAGTGTTTT,CASSSDRDGSDTQCF
.,14,.,TRBV29-1,TRBJ2-5,TGCAGCGTTGGAGATGTCGGACAAGGAGAGACCCAATATTTC,CSVGDVGQGETQYF
.,13,.,TRBV30,TRBJ1-1,TGTGTCTGCAATCCGTCCACGTACACTGAAGCTTTCTTT,CVCNPSTYTEAFF
.,13,.,TRBV6-2/TRBV6-3,TRBJ2-1,TGTGCCAGCAGTTGCCAGTTGGGCTATGGGCAGTTCTTC,CASSCQLGYGQFF
.,16,.,TRBV6-1,TRBJ2-2,TGTGCCAGCAGCGAAGTCCCCACTAGCAAACCCGGGGAGCTGTTTTTT,CASSEVPTSKPGELFF
.,13,.,TRBV12-3/TRBV12-4,TRBJ1-4,TGTGCTAGCAGTTTTGCGGGGACTGAAAAACTGTTTTTT,CASSFAGTEKLFF
many,15,.,TRBV28,TRBJ2-3,TGTGCCAGCAGCCCCCAGGGAAGGGACACAGATACGCAGTATTTT,CASSPQGRDTDTQYF
medium-sized,15,.,TRBV11-2,TRBJ2-2,TGTGCCAGCAGCCATGTCCGGGGGAGGACCGGGGAGCTGTTTTTT,CASSHVRGRTGELFF
.,13,.,TRBV11-2,TRBJ2-2,TGTGCCAGCAGCCGAGGTCTGGCCGGGGAGCTGTTTTTC,CASSRGLAGELFF
.,14,.,TRBV6-2/TRBV6-3,TRBJ2-1,TGTGTCAGCACCCACGGAGGGTCCTACAATGAGCAGTTATTC,CVSTHGGSYNEQLF
.,14,.,TRBV11-2,TRBJ2-3,TGTGCCAGCAGTCCCCCGGGCCGGGCATATACGCATTATTTT,CASSPPGRAYTHYF
.,16,TRBD2,TRBV28,TRBJ2-1,TGTGCCAACATCCCCCCGGAGCGGGGGGACTACAAAGAGCAGTTCTTC,CANIPPERGDYKEQFF
.,13,.,TRBV12-3/TRBV12-4,TRBJ2-5,TGTGCCATCAGCGTAGGCAACCAAGAGACCCAGTACTTT,CAISVGNQETQYF
.,11,.,TRBV5-6,TRBJ2-6,TGTGCCACCAGCACCGTGGGCGTCCTGACTTTC,CATSTVGVLTF
.,16,.,TRBV5-1,TRBJ2-6,TGCGCCAGCAACCCCCATGTAAGGGGGGGGGCCAACGTCCTGACTTTC,CASNPHVRGGANVLTF
.,15,.,TRBV6-1,TRBJ2-5,TGTGCCAGCGGGTCAGAATTGGACTACCAAGAGACCCAGTACTTC,CASGSELDYQETQYF
few,12,.,TRBV29-1,TRBJ2-7,TGCAGTGCAAACTTTGATACCTACGAGCAGTACTTC,CSANFDTYEQYF
.,13,.,TRBV6-2/TRBV6-3,TRBJ2-7,TGTGCCAGCAGTTACGTGGTACTCTACGAGCACTACTTC,CASSYVVLYEHYF
.,14,.,TRBV29-1,TRBJ1-2,TGCAGCGTTGAAGTTCGGATTACTAACTATGACTACACCTTC,CSVEVRITNYDYTF
.,12,.,TRBV29-1,TRBJ2-3,TGCAGCGAGACCAGGGACGCAGATACGCAGTATTTT,CSETRDADTQYF
once,13,.,TRBV10-3,TRBJ2-2,TGTGACATCAGTGTTGCCGAGTCCGGGGAGCTCTTTTTT,CDISVAESGELFF
.,16,TRBD2,TRBV11-3,TRBJ2-2,TGTGCCAGCAGCTCTTCTAGCGGCGCGAACATCGTGGAGCTGTTTTTT,CASSSSSGANIVELFF
.,16,TRBD2,TRBV11-1,TRBJ2-1,TGTGACAGCAGCCCCTGGGGACTAGCGGGAGTCTGGGAGCAGTTCTTC,CDSSPWGLAGVWEQFF
.,13,.,TRBV29-1,TRBJ1-2,TGCAGCGTGTTTCTTGCTCGCGAATATGGCTACACCTTT,CSVFLAREYGYTF
many,16,TRBD2,TRBV5-1,TRBJ2-3,TGCGCCAGCAGGGAGTCTAGCGGGAGTTCCACAGATACGCAGTATTTT,CASRESSGSSTDTQYF
.,15,TRBD2,TRBV11-1,TRBJ2-1,TGTGCCAGCAGCCCCCGGGGACTAGCGGGAGTCGAGCAGTTCTTC,CASSPRGLAGVEQFF
.,15,TRBD2,TRBV6-2/TRBV6-3,TRBJ2-7,TGTGCCAGCAGACATGGACTAGCGAGATCAAGCGAGCAGTACTTC,CASRHGLARSSEQYF
.,15,.,TRBV5-1,TRBJ2-5,TGCGCCAGCGTCCCATTGGGAGTCGGGGGAGAGACCCAGTACTTC,CASVPLGVGGETQYF
.,14,TRBD1,TRBV29-1,TRBJ1-1,TGCAGCGTGTGTCCCAGGGGGCAGAACACTGAAACTTTCTTT,CSVCPRGQNTETFF
.,14,.,TRBV4-3,TRBJ2-1,TGCGTCAGCAGCCAAGATGCGTCCTGCAATGAGCAGTTCTTC,CVSSQDASCNEQFF
few,17,.,TRBV11-3,TRBJ2-3,TGTGCCAGCAGTCCCGGGTCCTTGAGAAGCGGCACAGATACGCAGTATTTT,CASSPGSLRSGTDTQYF
.,13,TRBD1,TRBV29-1,TRBJ2-7,TGCAACGGGGCACAGGGGGACCCCTACGAGCTGTACTTC,CNGAQGDPYELYF
.,13,.,TRBV5-1,TRBJ2-6,TGCGCCAACCAAACGGAAGGGACCAACGTCCTGACTTTC,CANQTEGTNVLTF
.,15,.,TRBV11-2,TRBJ2-7,TGTGCCAGCAGCCTACGATGGAGAGGGGGAGACGAGCAGTACTTC,CASSLRWRGGDEQYF
once,13,.,TRBV12-3/TRBV12-4,TRBJ1-5,TGTGCCAGCAGTTTGGGGAACAATCAGCTCCAGCATTTT,CASSLGNNQLQHF
.,15,TRBD2,TRBV13,TRBJ2-3,TGTGCCAGCAGTCATCGACTAGCGGACACAGATACGCAGTATTTT,CASSHRLADTDTQYF
.,14,.,TRBV5-1,TRBJ2-7,TGCGCCAGCAGCTTCAGTAGCGGTTCCTACGAGCAGTACTTC,CASSFSSGSYEQYF
once,13,TRBD1,TRBV4-1,TRBJ2-3,TGCGCCAGCTGCATGGACAGGACAGATACACAGTATTTT,CASCMDRTDTQYF
.,18,.,TRBV11-2,TRBJ2-5,TGTGCCAGCAGACCTAACTCAATCCAGGGTACTGGCCGGGAGACCCAGTACTTC,CASRPNSIQGTGRETQYF
.,15,.,TRBV5-6,TRBJ1-5,TGTACCAGCAGATTCGGAGGGGGTAGCAATCAGCCCCAGCATTTT,CTSRFGGGSNQPQHF
many,15,.,TRBV30,TRBJ2-4,TGTGCCTGGAGTGACCGGGGTCTAGCCAAAAACATTCAGTACTTC,CAWSDRGLAKNIQYF
.,14,.,TRBV12-3/TRBV12-4,TRBJ1-1,TGTGCCTGCAGTTTGGTGTATAGGGACACTGAAGCTTTCTTT,CACSLVYRDTEAFF
few,14,TRBD1,TRBV4-2,TRBJ2-7,TGTGTCAGCAGCCAAGATCTAGGGGGCCACGAGCAGTACTTC,CVSSQDLGGHEQYF
.,16,.,TRBV5-6,TRBJ2-1,TGTGCCAGCAACTTGGTTGCGGGAGCTGGGGGCAATGAGCAGTTATTC,CASNLVAGAGGNEQLF
few,13,.,TRBV6-6,TRBJ1-1,TGTGCCAGTAGCATAGGGGGGATTACTGAAGCTTTCTTT,CASSIGGITEAFF
.,13,.,TRBV5-1,TRBJ2-1,TGCGCCAACAGCTTAACAGAGGTTAATGAGCAGTTCTTC,CANSLTEVNEQFF
.,16,.,TRBV5-1,TRBJ2-3,TGCGCCAGCAGCTTGCAGGCTAGCAGGAGCACAGATATGCAGTATTTT,CASSLQASRSTDMQYF
.,15,.,TRBV6-5,TRBJ2-3,TGTGGCAGCATGGGAAGAGGGGTACAAACAGATACGCAGTATTTT,CGSMGRGVQTDTQYF
many,13,TRBD1,TRBV10-3,TRBJ2-1,TGTGCCATCAGTGAGTCGACGGGACAGGAGCAGTTCTTC,CAISESTGQEQFF
many,14,.,TRBV11-2,TRBJ1-1,TGTGCCAGCAGCCTTGGACGGCTGAACACTGAAGCTTTCTTT,CASSLGRLNTEAFF
.,15,TRBD2,TRBV6-2/TRBV6-3,TRBJ2-1,TGTGCCAGCAGTTACACGGCGGGAGACCTCAATGAGTTGTTCTTC,CASSYTAGDLNELFF
.,17,TRBD2,TRBV11-1,TRBJ2-4,TGTGCCAGCAGCTTTCCCGGGGCTAGCGGGACAAAATTCATTCAGTACTTC,CASSFPGASGTKFIQYF
.,14,.,TRBV29-1,TRBJ1-1,TGCAGCGTCCAGCGCCGTAGGTGTAACACTGAAGCTTTCTTT,CSVQRRRCNTEAFF
.,15,TRBD2,TRBV29-1,TRBJ2-1,TGCAGCATTAGACTAGCGGGAGGCTTCTACAATGAGCAGTTATTC,CSIRLAGGFYNEQLF
once,12,TRBD2,TRBV12-5,TRBJ2-1,TGTGCTAGTGGTCCGAATGGGACTAGGATGTTATTC,CASGPNGTRMLF
.,11,.,TRBV12-3/TRBV12-4,TRBJ2-7,TGTGCCAGCAGTGGTGGCATCGAGCAGTACTTC,CASSGGIEQYF